This T cell receptor beta chain was profiled in a study of blood T cell repertoires in COVID-19 (dated by TCRdb to 2018 to 2020). For the wider study: The collaborator samples originated in the United States, Italy and Spain and spanned the acute and convalescent phases of COVID-19. The material from the prospective study consisted of cDNA or gDNA derived from T cells, B-cell-depleted T cells, or PBMCs. The dataset comprised deeply sampled blood TCRbeta repertoires from subjects exposed to, actively infected with, or recovered from COVID-19. The repertoires were released in a freely available public database meant as a resource for research on the immune response to SARS-CoV-2. Samples were obtained from the ongoing ImmuneRACE study (first 160 participants) and from some 1,300 subjects provided by 6 global collaborators. The sample metadata nearly always contained a de-identified subject ID, COVID-19 status, age in years and sex. Where HLA class I and class II types were available, the types were taken from metadata supplied by the sample provider, not from assay-based typing.

Here is what the overall study found, with its caveats: The quantity of clinical and demographic metadata differed by source and by participant and was supplied without curation.

Each collaborating institution followed its own protocols to collect whole blood in K2EDTA tubes. For TCRbeta analysis, collaborators shipped samples in one of three forms: frozen whole blood, isolated PBMCs, or DNA extracted from either of those sample types. In the germline V gene, CDR1 corresponds to SGHTA and CDR2 to FQGNSA. The CDR3 contains 14 residues, cysteine and phenylalanine counted. Of all the DNA, just the CDR3 is kept, 42 bases in frame from base 1. The trim is 6 bases for V and 3 bases for J, with a gap of 15 bases between the germline ends. Notes on this clone: There is no known antigen for this receptor. Base-call qualities are not available, and no considerably larger clone is one nucleotide away.

TCRbeta CDR3 regions were amplified from genomic DNA by means of the immunoSEQ Assay, a bias-controlled multiplex PCR. The published analysis was carried out like this. Within the assay, amplification of reference gene primers was used to estimate how many nucleated cells each sample contained. To quantify the absolute abundance of each unique TCRbeta CDR3 rearrangement, sequence reads were collapsed and filtered. Productive Simpson clonality was computed per sample as the square root of Simpson's diversity index over productive rearrangements. Sourced from immuneACCESS, this table was stored by TCRdb with only in-frame sequences that have V and J called. A share of the clones is absent; for the studies checked, an unresolved V gene accounts for under half, and the remainder has no known explanation. For V, J and clone size, that table is used; D and trimming come from the DNA. The sample table holds tens of thousands of clones, of which 80% to 90% were seen once. Of the sample, 25% to 30% falls within the top ten clones.

Material: peripheral blood. In this chain, TRBV7-2 is recombined with TRBJ2-7; 5 matching bases give a weak D call of TRBD1. The TCR was taken from a woman older than 75 with active or convalescent COVID-19. The CDR3 is CASRYIDRNYEQYF. The base sequence is TGTGCCAGCAGATACATTGACAGAAACTACGAGCAGTACTTC.